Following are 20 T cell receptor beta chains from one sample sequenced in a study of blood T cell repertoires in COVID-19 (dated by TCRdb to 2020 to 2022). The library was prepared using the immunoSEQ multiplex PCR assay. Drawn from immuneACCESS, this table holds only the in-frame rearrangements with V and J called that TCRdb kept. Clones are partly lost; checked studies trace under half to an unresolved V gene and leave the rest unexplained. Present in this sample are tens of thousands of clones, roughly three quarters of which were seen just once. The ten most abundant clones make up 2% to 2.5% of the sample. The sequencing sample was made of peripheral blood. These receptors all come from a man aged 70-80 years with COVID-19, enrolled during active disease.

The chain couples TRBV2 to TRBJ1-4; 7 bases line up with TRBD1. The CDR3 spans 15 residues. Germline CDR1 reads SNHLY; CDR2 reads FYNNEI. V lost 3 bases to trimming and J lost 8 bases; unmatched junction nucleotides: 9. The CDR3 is CASSEATGLGEKLFF. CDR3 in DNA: TGTGCCAGCAGTGAGGCGACAGGGTTAGGGGAAAAACTGTTTTTT.

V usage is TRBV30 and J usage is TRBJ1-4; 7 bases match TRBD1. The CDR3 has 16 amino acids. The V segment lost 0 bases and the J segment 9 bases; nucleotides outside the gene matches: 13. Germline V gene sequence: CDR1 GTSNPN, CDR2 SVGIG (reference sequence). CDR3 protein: CAWSVLHPGGEQKLFF. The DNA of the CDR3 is TGTGCCTGGAGTGTTCTCCATCCAGGGGGTGAGCAAAAACTGTTTTTT. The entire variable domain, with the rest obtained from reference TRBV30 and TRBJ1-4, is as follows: SQTIHQWPATLVQPVGSPLSLECTVEGTSNPNLYWYRQAAGRGLQLLFYSVGIGQISSEVPQNLSASRPQDRQFILSSKKLLLSDSGFYLCAWSVLHPGGEQKLFFGSGTQLSVL.

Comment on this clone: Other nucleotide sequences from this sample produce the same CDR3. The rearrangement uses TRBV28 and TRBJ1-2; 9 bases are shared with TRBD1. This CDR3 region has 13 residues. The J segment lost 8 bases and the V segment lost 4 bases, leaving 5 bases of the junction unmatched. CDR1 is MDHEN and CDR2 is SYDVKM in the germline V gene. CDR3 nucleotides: TGTGCCAGCAGTTGGACAGGGGAGGGAGGCTACACCTTC. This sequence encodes CASSWTGEGGYTF.

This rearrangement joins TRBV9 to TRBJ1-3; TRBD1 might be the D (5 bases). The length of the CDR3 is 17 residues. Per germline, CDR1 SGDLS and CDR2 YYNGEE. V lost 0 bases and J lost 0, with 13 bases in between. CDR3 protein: CASSVGGHRGSGNTIYF. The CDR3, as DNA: TGTGCCAGCAGCGTAGGCGGACATCGAGGCTCTGGAAACACCATATATTTT.

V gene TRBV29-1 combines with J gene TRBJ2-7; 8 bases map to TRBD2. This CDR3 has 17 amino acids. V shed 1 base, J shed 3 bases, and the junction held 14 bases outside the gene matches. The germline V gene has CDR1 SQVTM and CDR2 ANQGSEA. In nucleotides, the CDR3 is TGCAGCGTTGAAGTACGGGGAAGCGGGAGCTACGGCTACGAGCAGTACTTC. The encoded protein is CSVEVRGSGSYGYEQYF.

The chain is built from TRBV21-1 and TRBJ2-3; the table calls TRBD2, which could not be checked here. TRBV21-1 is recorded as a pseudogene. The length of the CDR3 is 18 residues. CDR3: CASSRRSSGSISTDTQYF. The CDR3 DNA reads TGTGCCAGCAGCAGGCGGTCTAGCGGGAGCATTAGCACAGATACGCAGTATTTT.

The CDR3 region is CASSYDRAGGGSPLHF. The CDR3 coding sequence is TGTGCCAGCAGTTACGACAGGGCGGGCGGTGGTTCACCCCTCCACTTT. This chain links TRBV6-5 with TRBJ1-6; 7 bases are a match to TRBD1. The germline V gene has CDR1 MNHEY and CDR2 SVGAGI. The CDR3 loop spans 16 amino acids. V gave up 2 bases and J gave up 9 bases; unmatched junction bases: 10.

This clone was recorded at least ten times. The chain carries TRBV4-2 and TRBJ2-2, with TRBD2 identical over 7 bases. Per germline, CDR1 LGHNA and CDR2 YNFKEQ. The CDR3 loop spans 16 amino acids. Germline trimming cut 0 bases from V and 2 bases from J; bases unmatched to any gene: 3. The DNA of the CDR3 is TGTGCCAGCAGCCAAGAGGCGGGAGCTAACACCGGGGAGCTGTTTTTT. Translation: CASSQEAGANTGELFF.

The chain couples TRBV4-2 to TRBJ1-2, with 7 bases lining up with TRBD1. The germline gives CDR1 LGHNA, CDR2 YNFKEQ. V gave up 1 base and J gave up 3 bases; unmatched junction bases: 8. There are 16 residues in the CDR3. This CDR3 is CASSQGASGTDYGYTF. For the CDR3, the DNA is TGTGCCAGCAGCCAAGGCGCCTCCGGGACAGACTATGGCTACACCTTC.

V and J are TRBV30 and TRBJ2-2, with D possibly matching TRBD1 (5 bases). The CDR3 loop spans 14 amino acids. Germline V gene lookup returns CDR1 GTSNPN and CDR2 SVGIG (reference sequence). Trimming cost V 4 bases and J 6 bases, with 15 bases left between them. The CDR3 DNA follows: TGTGCCTGGACCCGTAGGGGCTGGGCCGGGGAGCTGTTTTTT. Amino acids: CAWTRRGWAGELFF. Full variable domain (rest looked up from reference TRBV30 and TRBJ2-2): SQTIHQWPATLVQPVGSPLSLECTVEGTSNPNLYWYRQAAGRGLQLLFYSVGIGQISSEVPQNLSASRPQDRQFILSSKKLLLSDSGFYLCAWTRRGWAGELFFGEGSRLTVL.

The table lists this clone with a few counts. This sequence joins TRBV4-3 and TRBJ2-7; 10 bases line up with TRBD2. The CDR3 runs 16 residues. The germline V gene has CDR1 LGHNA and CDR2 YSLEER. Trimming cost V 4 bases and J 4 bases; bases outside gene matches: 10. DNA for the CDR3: TGCGCCAGCAGCCGGGCTAGCGGGAGTATGACGTACGAGCAGTACTTC. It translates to CASSRASGSMTYEQYF.

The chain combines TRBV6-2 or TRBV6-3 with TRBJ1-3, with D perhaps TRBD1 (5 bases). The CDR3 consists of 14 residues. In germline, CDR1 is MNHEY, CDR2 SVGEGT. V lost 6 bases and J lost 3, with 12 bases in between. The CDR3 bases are TGTGCCAGCAGCCGCGGGACCGATGGAAACACCATATATTTT. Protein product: CASSRGTDGNTIYF.

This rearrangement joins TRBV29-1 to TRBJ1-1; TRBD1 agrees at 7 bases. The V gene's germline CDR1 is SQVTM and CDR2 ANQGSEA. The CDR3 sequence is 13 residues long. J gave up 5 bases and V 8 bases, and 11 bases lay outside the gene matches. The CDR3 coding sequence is TGCAGCATAACCAGGGGGTTGGGGACTGAAGCTTTCTTT. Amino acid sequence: CSITRGLGTEAFF.

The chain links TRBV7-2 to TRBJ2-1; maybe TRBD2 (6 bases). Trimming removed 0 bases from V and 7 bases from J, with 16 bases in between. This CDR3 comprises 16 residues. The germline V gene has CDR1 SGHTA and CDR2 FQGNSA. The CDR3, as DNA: TGTGCCAGCAGCTTAGCGTCAGGAGCGGGTAGGAATGAGCAGTTCTTC. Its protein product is CASSLASGAGRNEQFF.

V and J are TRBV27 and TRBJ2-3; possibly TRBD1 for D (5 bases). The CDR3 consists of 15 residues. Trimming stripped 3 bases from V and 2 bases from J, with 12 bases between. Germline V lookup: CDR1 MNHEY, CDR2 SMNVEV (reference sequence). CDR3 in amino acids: CASSFSTGYTDTQYF. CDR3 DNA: TGTGCCAGCAGTTTCTCCACAGGTTACACAGATACGCAGTATTTT.

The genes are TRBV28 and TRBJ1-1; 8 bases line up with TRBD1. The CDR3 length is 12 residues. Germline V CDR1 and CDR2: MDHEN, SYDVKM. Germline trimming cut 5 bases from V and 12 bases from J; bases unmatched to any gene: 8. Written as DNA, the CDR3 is TGTGCCAGCAGTGAATTCGACAGGGGTACTTTCTTT. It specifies CASSEFDRGTFF.

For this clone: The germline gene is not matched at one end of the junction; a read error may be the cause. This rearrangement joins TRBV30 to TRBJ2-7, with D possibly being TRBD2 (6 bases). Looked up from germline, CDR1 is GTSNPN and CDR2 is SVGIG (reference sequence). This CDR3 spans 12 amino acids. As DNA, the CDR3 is TGTGCCTGGAGCGGTTCAGCGGGCCCATTTCACTTC. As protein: CAWSGSAGPFHF.

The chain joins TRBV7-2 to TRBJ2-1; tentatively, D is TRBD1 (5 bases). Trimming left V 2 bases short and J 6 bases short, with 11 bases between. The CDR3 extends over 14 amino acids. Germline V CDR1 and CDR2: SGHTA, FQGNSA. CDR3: CASSLRFTGNEQFF. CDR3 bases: TGTGCCAGCAGCTTAAGGTTTACAGGCAATGAGCAGTTCTTC.

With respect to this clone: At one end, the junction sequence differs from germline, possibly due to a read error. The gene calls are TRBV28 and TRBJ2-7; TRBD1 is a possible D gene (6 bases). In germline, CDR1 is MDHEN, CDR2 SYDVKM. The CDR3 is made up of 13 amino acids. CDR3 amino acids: CASSLQGTYVQYF. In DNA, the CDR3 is TGTGCCAGCAGTTTACAGGGGACCTACGTGCAGTACTTC.

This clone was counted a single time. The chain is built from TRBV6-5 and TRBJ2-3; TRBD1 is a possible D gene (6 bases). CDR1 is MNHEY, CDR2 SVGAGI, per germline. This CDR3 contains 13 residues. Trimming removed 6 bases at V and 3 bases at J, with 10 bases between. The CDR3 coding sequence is TGTGCCAGCAGAGGACAGACAACAGATACGCAGTATTTT. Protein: CASRGQTTDTQYF.